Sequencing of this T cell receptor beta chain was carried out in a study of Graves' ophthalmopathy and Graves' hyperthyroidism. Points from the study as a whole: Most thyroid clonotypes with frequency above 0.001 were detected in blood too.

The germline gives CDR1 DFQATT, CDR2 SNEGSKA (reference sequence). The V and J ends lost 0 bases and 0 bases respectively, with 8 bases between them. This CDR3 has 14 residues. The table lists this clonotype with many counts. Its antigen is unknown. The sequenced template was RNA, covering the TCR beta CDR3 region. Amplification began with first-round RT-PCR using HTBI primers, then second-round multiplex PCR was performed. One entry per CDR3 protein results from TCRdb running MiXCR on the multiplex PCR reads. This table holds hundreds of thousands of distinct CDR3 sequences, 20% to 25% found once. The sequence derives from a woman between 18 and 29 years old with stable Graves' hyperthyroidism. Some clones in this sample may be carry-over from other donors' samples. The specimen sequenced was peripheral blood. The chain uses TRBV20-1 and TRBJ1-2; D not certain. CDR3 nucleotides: TGCAGTGCTAGAGATCGAAAAACTAACTATGGCTACACCTTC. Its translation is CSARDRKTNYGYTF.